The 8 T cell receptor beta chains reported below all come from one sample, sequenced in a study of T cells after yellow fever vaccination. TCRdb called the 5' RACE reads again in MiXCR, with one record for every CDR3 protein. The sample records some 130,000 distinct CDR3 sequences, just over 6.5% being singletons. Specimen: CD4+ T cells sorted from PBMCs, collected 10 days after the yellow fever booster vaccination. The receptors stem from a young man who received the YFV17D yellow fever vaccine.

This clonotype has at least ten counts. The CDR3 is CASSLAGTVQETQYF. The CDR3 DNA reads TGTGCCAGCAGCTTAGCGGGGACAGTCCAAGAGACCCAGTACTTC. The chain carries TRBV7-2 and TRBJ2-5; 7 bases match TRBD1. V lost 0 bases, J lost 1 base, and 2 bases stayed unmatched. The CDR3 loop spans 15 amino acids. Germline values: CDR1 SGHTA, CDR2 FQGNSA. Complete variable domain (other parts from reference TRBV7-2 and TRBJ2-5): GAGVSQSPSNKVTEKGKDVELRCDPISGHTALYWYRQSLGQGLEFLIYFQGNSAPDKSGLPSDRFSAERTGGSVSTLTIQRTQQEDSAVYLCASSLAGTVQETQYFGPGTRLLVL.

This clonotype was observed at least ten times. The J gene is TRBJ2-2, the V gene TRBV3-1; no clear D. Per the germline V gene, CDR1 is LGHDT and CDR2 is YNNKEL (reference sequence). V lost 2 bases and J 1 base, leaving 8 bases between the germline ends. This CDR3 has 15 residues. CDR3 region: CASSQLNGNTGELFF. The DNA for the CDR3 is TGTGCCAGCAGCCAATTGAACGGGAACACCGGGGAGCTGTTTTTT.

The chain joins TRBV5-1 to TRBJ2-3; no definite D call. Germline V lookup: CDR1 SGHRS, CDR2 YFSETQ. The CDR3 is 13 amino acids. V was cut by 4 bases and J by 2 bases, with 8 bases left in between. In nucleotides, the CDR3 is TGCGCCAGCAGCATCGCAAACACAGATACGCAGTATTTT. Translation: CASSIANTDTQYF.

The table lists this clonotype with many counts. J is TRBJ1-1 and V is TRBV5-1; 9 bases align to TRBD1. The CDR3 loop spans 14 amino acids. V trimming: 5 bases; J trimming: 4 bases; junction bases outside the gene matches: 6. CDR1 and CDR2 (germline): SGHRS, YFSETQ. CDR3 nucleotide sequence: TGCGCCAGCAGACGACAGGACAGGGGCACTGAAGCTTTCTTT. This translates into CASRRQDRGTEAFF.

This clonotype appeared many times. The V gene is TRBV19, the J gene TRBJ1-1; 7 bases map to TRBD1. With V trimmed by 6 bases and J by 1 base, 11 bases remained unmatched. Germline V gene data show CDR1 as LNHDA and CDR2 as SQIVND (reference sequence). The CDR3 runs 16 residues. In DNA, the CDR3 is TGTGCCAGTAGGCACGAGACAGGGACTCCGAACACTGAAGCTTTCTTT. Its protein is CASRHETGTPNTEAFF.

There are many counts of this clonotype. The chain has TRBV5-8 and TRBJ2-1; the D gene is possibly TRBD2 (6 bases). Germline CDR1 and CDR2: SGHTS and YDEGEE. The CDR3 loop spans 14 amino acids. V was clipped by 7 bases and J by 3 bases, with 14 bases between them. CDR3 nucleotides: TGTGCCAGCGGGGTGGGGAGGAACTACAATGAGCAGTTCTTC. Translation gives CASGVGRNYNEQFF.

There are many counts of this clonotype. The J gene is TRBJ2-2, the V gene TRBV5-1; 10 nucleotides line up with TRBD2. With 0 bases clipped from V and 6 bases from J, the junction kept 11 bases outside the gene matches. This CDR3 is built from 18 residues. Germline assignment: CDR1 SGHRS and CDR2 YFSETQ. DNA for the CDR3: TGCGCCAGCAGCTTGGGGACTAGCGGAGTGGGAAGAGCCGGGGAGCTGTTTTTT. This sequence encodes CASSLGTSGVGRAGELFF.

Many counts were recorded for this clonotype. The chain is built from TRBV7-2 and TRBJ1-2, with unresolved D. The CDR3 is made up of 13 amino acids. CDR1 is SGHTA and CDR2 is FQGNSA in the germline V gene. The germline V and J ends were trimmed by 2 bases and 2 bases, with 6 bases remaining between them. CDR3 protein: CASSLLENYGYTF. The CDR3 DNA reads TGTGCCAGCAGCTTACTAGAGAACTATGGCTACACCTTC.